The 9 T cell receptor beta chains reported below all come from one sample, sequenced in a study of T cells after yellow fever vaccination (dated by TCRdb to the late 2010s). Library preparation employed 5' RACE. TCRdb shows the sequencer as Illumina HiSeq 2500. The public reads were run again by TCRdb, first through fastp at Q25 and then through MiXCR, and only productive beta chains were kept. Identical CDR3 proteins give one entry, which carries the most common genes and DNA. The table for this sample lists about 550,000 distinct CDR3 sequences; 15% to 20% of them were counted only once. The top ten clones comprise roughly an eighth of the sample. What this sample's treatment or condition label stands for: live attenuated yellow fever vaccine strain. This specimen was PBMCs, taken 15 days after the yellow fever booster vaccination. The receptor source for this set is a man aged 25-45 years who received the YFV17D yellow fever vaccine.

The chain links TRBV4-3 to TRBJ2-1, with D tentatively TRBD1 (5 bases). This CDR3 spans 15 amino acids. The germline V and J ends were trimmed by 0 bases and 7 bases, with 13 bases remaining between them. The V gene's germline CDR1 is LGHNA and CDR2 YSLEER. CDR3 sequence reads: CASSQDIRGLNEQFF. The CDR3 DNA reads TGCGCCAGCAGCCAAGATATAAGGGGATTGAATGAGCAGTTCTTC.

CDR3 coding DNA: TGTGCCAGCAGTTACTCGTGGCCCTCCCCGCAGTATTTT. As protein: CASSYSWPSPQYF. The V and J genes are TRBV6-6 and TRBJ2-3, with unresolved D. Between the trimmed V and J ends, which lost 0 bases and 10 bases, there was a span of 11 bases. There are 13 residues in the CDR3. Looked up from germline, CDR1 is MNHNY and CDR2 is SVGAGI (reference sequence).

The chain carries TRBV25-1 and TRBJ2-7; no reliable D call. CDR1 and CDR2 (germline): MGHDK, SYGVNS. The CDR3 sequence is 11 residues long. V was cut by 4 bases and J by 8 bases, with 9 bases left in between. CDR3 sequence: CASSVTLKQYF. As DNA, the CDR3 is TGTGCCAGCAGTGTAACATTGAAGCAGTACTTC.

This clonotype was observed a handful of times. The gene calls are TRBV12-3 or TRBV12-4 and TRBJ1-3; D is unresolved. Trimming took off 3 bases at V and 3 bases at J, with 15 bases between the two ends. CDR3 length: 16 amino acids. CDR3 loop: CASSFGGSHRGNTIYF. The CDR3, as DNA: TGTGCCAGCAGTTTTGGAGGGTCCCATCGTGGAAACACCATATATTTT.

This clonotype was recorded a few times. The chain links TRBV6-1 to TRBJ2-7; TRBD2 agrees at 9 bases. The CDR3 sequence is 16 residues long. Looked up from germline, CDR1 is MNHNS and CDR2 is SASEGT. With 6 bases clipped from V and 3 bases from J, the junction kept 12 bases outside the gene matches. The CDR3 loop is CASSRSRASGNYEQYF. CDR3 bases: TGTGCCAGCAGCCGATCCCGGGCTAGCGGGAACTACGAGCAGTACTTC.

The rearrangement joins TRBV5-5 to TRBJ2-1, with 8 bases matching TRBD2. The CDR3 loop spans 15 amino acids. Germline V lookup: CDR1 SGHKS, CDR2 YYEKEE (reference sequence). Trimming at V came to 2 bases and at J to 4 bases, leaving 5 bases not matched to a gene. In DNA, the CDR3 is TGTGCCAGCAGCTTCCAACTAGCGGCGTACAATGAGCAGTTCTTC. It yields the protein CASSFQLAAYNEQFF.

This clonotype has more than one count but fewer than ten. The chain uses TRBV4-3 and TRBJ2-7; TRBD1 might be the D (7 bases). Germline V gives CDR1 LGHNA, CDR2 YSLEER. This CDR3 has 15 residues. Trimming removed 1 base at V and 3 bases at J, with 13 bases between. In DNA, the CDR3 is TGCGCCAGCAGCCAAGGTGGAGGGGGCGACTACGAGCAGTACTTC. Protein product: CASSQGGGGDYEQYF.

This clonotype was observed a handful of times. This sequence joins TRBV12-3 or TRBV12-4 and TRBJ1-2; D possibly corresponds to TRBD1 (6 bases). CDR3 length: 12 residues. The DNA for the CDR3 is TGTGGTACGGCCAGGGGTGGTCGTGGCTACACCTTC. This encodes CGTARGGRGYTF.

In its sample, this clonotype was seen a few times. The junction differs from germline at one of its ends, possibly a read error. This chain uses TRBV20-1 with TRBJ1-2, with TRBD1 as a possible D gene (6 bases). This CDR3 is built from 14 residues. CDR1 and CDR2 from the germline V gene are DFQATT and SNEGSKA (reference sequence). CDR3 coding DNA: TGCAGTGTTAGAGGAACAGGGACAAACTATGGCTACACCTTC. Protein sequence: CSVRGTGTNYGYTF.